The entry below gives a single T cell receptor beta chain sequence along with its context. Its antigen is unknown. These data belong to a study of cytomegalovirus exposure and HLA in healthy donors. With 60 Vbeta and 13 Jbeta primers, the PCR was carried out. TCRdb keeps only in-frame clones here, not all; method: immunoSEQ multiplex PCR. The sample has some 190,000 clones, around 81% seen once. Study-wide findings and caveats: A later analysis revealed that TCR association rates differed between HLA loci, peaking at DRB1 and bottoming out at HLA-C. Another analysis was done later, and it associated around 16,000 TCR beta sequences with HLA alleles at 0.05 false discovery rate. Presence/absence analysis assumed near-uniform sequencing depth across donors.

The germline V gene encodes CDR1 SQVTM and CDR2 ANQGSEA. Trimming pared 4 bases from V and 2 bases from J, leaving 11 bases between. The CDR3 totals 14 residues. The chain links TRBV29-1 to TRBJ2-2, with unresolved D. The origin of this receptor is a man younger than 30 in good health and CMV-seronegative. The sample comprised PBMCs. CDR3 DNA sequence: TGCAGCGTTGGCGTCGACTCCAACACCGGGGAGCTGTTTTTT. It is translated as CSVGVDSNTGELFF.